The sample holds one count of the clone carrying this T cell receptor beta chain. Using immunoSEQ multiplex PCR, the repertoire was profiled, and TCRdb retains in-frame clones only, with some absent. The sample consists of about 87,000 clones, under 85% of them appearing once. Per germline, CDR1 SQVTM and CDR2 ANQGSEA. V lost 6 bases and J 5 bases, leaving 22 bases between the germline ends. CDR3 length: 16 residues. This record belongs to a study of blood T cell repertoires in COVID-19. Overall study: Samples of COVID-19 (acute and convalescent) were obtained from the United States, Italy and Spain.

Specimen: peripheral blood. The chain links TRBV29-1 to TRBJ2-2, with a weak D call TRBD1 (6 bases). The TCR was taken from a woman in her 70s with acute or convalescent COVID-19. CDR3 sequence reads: CSVHRGTPGVTGELFF. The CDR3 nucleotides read TGCAGCGTCCACCGAGGGACACCGGGCGTGACCGGGGAGCTGTTTTTT.